This T cell receptor (beta chain) was recorded in a study of T cells in Graves' hyperthyroidism and ophthalmopathy. Trimming left V 0 bases short and J 2 bases short, with 10 bases between. CDR1 SGHRS and CDR2 YFSETQ come from the germline V gene. The CDR3 contains 15 residues. This clonotype was observed many times. Template material for amplifying TCR beta CDR3 regions consisted of RNA transcripts. TCR CDR3 underwent first-round RT-PCR with the HTBI primer set. TCRdb analysed the multiplex PCR reads with MiXCR anew, one entry per CDR3 protein. The sample shows under 750,000 distinct CDR3 sequences, around 20% of them seen only once. PBMCs were collected from a roughly 9.7 ml volume of fresh peripheral blood.

The chain recombines TRBV5-1 with TRBJ2-3; possibly TRBD1 for D (5 bases). The receptor comes from a woman aged 45-59 years with Graves' hyperthyroidism that later progressed to Graves' ophthalmopathy. The sequenced material came from blood. The CDR3 spells CASSLAQVPTDTQYF. DNA for the CDR3: TGCGCCAGCAGCTTGGCACAGGTCCCCACAGATACGCAGTATTTT. Supplemented by reference TRBV5-1 and TRBJ2-3, the full variable domain reads KAGVTQTPRYLIKTRGQQVTLSCSPISGHRSVSWYQQTPGQGLQFLFEYFSETQRNKGNFPGRFSGRQFSNSRSEMNVSTLELGDSALYLCASSLAQVPTDTQYFGPGTRLTVL.